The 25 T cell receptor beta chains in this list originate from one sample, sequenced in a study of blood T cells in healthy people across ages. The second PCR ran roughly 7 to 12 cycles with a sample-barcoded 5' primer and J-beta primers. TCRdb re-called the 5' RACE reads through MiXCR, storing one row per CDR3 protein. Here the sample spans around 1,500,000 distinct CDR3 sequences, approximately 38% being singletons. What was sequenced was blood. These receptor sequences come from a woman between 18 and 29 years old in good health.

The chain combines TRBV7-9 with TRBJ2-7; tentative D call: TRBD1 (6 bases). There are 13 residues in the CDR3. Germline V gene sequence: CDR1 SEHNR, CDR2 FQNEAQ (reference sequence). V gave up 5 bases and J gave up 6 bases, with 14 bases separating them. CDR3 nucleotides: TGTGCCAGCAGCCCCCCCAGGGGTGGCGAGCAGTACTTC. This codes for CASSPPRGGEQYF. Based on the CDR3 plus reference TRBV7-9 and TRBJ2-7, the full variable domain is DTGVSQNPRHKITKRGQNVTFRCDPISEHNRLYWYRQTLGQGPEFLTYFQNEAQLEKSRLLSDRFSAERPKGSFSTLEIQRTEQGDSAMYLCASSPPRGGEQYFGPGTRLTVT.

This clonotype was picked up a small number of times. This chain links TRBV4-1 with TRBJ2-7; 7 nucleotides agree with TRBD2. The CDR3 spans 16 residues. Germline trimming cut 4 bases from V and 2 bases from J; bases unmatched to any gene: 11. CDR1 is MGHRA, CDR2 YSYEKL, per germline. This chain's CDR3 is CASSRGRGLSTYEQYF. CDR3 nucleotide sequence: TGCGCCAGCAGCCGAGGGAGGGGCCTCAGCACCTACGAGCAGTACTTC.

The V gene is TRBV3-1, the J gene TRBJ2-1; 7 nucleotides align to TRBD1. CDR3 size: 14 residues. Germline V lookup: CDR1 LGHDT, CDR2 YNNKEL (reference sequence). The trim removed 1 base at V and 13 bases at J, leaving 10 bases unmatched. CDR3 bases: TGTGCCAGCAGCCAAGGACAGGGAGAGGAGACCCAGTTCTTC. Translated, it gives CASSQGQGEETQFF.

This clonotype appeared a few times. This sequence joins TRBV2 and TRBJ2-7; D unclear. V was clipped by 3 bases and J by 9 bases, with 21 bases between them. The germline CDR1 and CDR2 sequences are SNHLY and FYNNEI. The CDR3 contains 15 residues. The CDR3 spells CASSEIQTASSAQYF. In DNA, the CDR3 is TGTGCCAGCAGTGAGATCCAGACGGCCAGCTCAGCGCAGTACTTC.

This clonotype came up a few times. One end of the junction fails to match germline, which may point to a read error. Here the CDR3 reads CASNENYGYTF. The CDR3 DNA reads as TGTGCCAGCAATGAAAACTATGGCTACACCTTC. This chain uses TRBV25-1 with TRBJ1-2, with D unclear. The germline V gene encodes CDR1 MGHDK and CDR2 SYGVNS. The length of the CDR3 is 11 residues.

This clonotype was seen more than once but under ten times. The CDR3 is CATSVGVAGGYNEQYF. The DNA for the CDR3 is TGTGCCACCAGTGTGGGGGTAGCGGGGGGGTACAATGAGCAGTACTTC. The rearrangement links TRBV24-1 to TRBJ2-1; 11 nucleotides agree with TRBD2. The J call may be wrong; the DNA end is better matched by TRBJ2-7. Germline-derived CDR1 and CDR2 are KGHDR and SFDVKD. CDR3 length: 16 residues.

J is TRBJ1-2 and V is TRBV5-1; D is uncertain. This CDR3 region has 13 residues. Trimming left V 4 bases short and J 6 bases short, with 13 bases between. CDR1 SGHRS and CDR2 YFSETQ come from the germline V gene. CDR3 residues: CASSGETGNGYTF. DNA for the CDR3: TGCGCCAGCAGCGGGGAAACGGGAAATGGCTACACCTTC. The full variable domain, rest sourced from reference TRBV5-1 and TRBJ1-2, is KAGVTQTPRYLIKTRGQQVTLSCSPISGHRSVSWYQQTPGQGLQFLFEYFSETQRNKGNFPGRFSGRQFSNSRSEMNVSTLELGDSALYLCASSGETGNGYTFGSGTRLTVV.

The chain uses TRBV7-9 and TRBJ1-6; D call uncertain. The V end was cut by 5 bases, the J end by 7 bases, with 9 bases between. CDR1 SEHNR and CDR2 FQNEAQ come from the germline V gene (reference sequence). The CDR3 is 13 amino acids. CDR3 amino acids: CASSRARNSPLHF. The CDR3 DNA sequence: TGTGCCAGCAGCCGGGCCAGAAATTCACCCCTCCACTTT.

The CDR3 nucleotides are TGTGCCAGCAGTCCCGGACGGGCCTCTGGAAACACCATATATTTT. It specifies CASSPGRASGNTIYF. The gene calls are TRBV12-3 or TRBV12-4 and TRBJ1-3; D gene unclear. The CDR3 extends over 15 amino acids. The ends were cut back, 5 bases at V and 0 bases at J, with 11 bases in the middle.

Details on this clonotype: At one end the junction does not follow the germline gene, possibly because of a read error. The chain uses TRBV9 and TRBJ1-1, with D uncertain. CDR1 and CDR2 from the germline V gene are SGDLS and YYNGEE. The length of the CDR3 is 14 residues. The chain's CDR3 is CAGSVVYRNTEAFF. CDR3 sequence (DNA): TGTGCCGGCAGCGTAGTCTACAGGAACACTGAAGCTTTCTTT.

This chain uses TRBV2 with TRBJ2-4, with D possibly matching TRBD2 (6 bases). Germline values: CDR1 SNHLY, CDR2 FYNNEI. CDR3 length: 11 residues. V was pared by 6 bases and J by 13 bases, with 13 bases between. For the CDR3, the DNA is TGTGCCAGCAGGGGGGAGGTGTCGCAGTACTTC. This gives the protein CASRGEVSQYF.

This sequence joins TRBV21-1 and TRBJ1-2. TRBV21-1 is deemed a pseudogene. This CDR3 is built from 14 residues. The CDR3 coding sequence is TGTGCCAGCACGTTTTGCGCGGTGAACTATGGCTACACCTTC. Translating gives CASTFCAVNYGYTF.

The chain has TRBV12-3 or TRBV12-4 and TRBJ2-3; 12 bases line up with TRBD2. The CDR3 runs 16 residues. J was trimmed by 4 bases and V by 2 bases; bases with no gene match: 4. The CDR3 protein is CASSLPWTSGADTQYF. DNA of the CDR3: TGTGCCAGCAGTTTACCCTGGACTAGCGGGGCAGATACGCAGTATTTT.

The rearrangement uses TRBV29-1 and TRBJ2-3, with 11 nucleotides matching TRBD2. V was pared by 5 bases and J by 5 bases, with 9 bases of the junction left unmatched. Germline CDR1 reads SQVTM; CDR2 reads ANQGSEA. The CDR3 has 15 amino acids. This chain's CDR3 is CSVRLAGRGRDTQYF. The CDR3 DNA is TGCAGCGTTAGACTAGCGGGGAGGGGGAGAGATACGCAGTATTTT.

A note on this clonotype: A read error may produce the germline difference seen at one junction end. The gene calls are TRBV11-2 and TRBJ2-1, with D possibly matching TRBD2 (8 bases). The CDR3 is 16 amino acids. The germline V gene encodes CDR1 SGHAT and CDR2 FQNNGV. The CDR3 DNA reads TGTGCCTGCAGCTTAGGGGGCGGGAGGCGGTACAATGAGCAGTTCTTC. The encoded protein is CACSLGGGRRYNEQFF.

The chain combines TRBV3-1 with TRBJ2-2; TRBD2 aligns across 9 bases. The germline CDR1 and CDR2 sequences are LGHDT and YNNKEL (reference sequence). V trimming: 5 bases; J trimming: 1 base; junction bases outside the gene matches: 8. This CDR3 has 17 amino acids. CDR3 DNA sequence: TGTGCCAGCAGCTCTTATAGCGGGGGCCTGAACACCGGGGAGCTGTTTTTT. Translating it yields CASSSYSGGLNTGELFF.

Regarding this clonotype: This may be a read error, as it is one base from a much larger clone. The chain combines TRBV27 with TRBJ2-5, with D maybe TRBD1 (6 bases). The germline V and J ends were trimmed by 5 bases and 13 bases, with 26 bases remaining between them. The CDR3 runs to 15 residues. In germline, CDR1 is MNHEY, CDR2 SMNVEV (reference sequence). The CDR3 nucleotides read TGTGCCAGCAGTCATGACAGGACGTTACAGAATGAGCGGTACTTC. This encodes CASSHDRTLQNERYF.

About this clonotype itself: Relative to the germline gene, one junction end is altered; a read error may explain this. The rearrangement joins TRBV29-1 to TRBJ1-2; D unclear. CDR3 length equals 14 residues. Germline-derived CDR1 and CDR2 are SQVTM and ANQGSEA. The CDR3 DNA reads TGCGGCGTCCCCTCCTTAACAGCCCCCTATGGCTACACCTTC. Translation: CGVPSLTAPYGYTF.

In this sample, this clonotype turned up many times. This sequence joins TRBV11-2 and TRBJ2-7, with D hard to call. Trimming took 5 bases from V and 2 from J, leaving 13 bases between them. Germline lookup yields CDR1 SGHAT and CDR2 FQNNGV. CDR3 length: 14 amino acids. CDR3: CASSPRVFTYEQYF. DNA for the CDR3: TGTGCCAGCAGCCCTCGGGTTTTTACCTACGAGCAGTACTTC. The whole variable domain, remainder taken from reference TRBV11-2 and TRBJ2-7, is EAGVAQSPRYKIIEKRQSVAFWCNPISGHATLYWYQQILGQGPKLLIQFQNNGVVDDSQLPKDRFSAERLKGVDSTLKIQPAKLEDSAVYLCASSPRVFTYEQYFGPGTRLTVT.

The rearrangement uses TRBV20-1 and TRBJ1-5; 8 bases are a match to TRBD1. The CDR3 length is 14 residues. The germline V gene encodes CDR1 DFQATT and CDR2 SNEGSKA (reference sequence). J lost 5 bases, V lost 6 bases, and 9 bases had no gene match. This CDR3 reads CSAQGDRRDQPQHF. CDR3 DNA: TGCAGTGCCCAAGGGGACAGGAGGGATCAGCCCCAGCATTTT.

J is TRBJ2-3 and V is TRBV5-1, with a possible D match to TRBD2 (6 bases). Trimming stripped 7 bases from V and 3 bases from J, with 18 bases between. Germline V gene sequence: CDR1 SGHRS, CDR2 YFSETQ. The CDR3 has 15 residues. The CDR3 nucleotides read TGCGCCAGCGGCTGGCCGGGACTGTCTACAGATACGCAGTATTTT. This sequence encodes CASGWPGLSTDTQYF.

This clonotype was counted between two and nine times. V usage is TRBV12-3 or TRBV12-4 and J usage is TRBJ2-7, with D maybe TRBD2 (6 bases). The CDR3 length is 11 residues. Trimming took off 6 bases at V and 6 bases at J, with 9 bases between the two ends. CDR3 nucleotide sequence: TGTGCCAGCAGCACGCGGGGCGAGCAGTACTTC. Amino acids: CASSTRGEQYF.

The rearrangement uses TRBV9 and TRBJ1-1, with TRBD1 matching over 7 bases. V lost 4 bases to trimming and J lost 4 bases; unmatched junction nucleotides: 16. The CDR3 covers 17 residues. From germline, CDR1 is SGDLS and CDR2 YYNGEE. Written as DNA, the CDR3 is TGTGCCAGCAGCTCTCAGGGGGGGGCAGAAGTGGGCACTGAAGCTTTCTTT. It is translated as CASSSQGGAEVGTEAFF.

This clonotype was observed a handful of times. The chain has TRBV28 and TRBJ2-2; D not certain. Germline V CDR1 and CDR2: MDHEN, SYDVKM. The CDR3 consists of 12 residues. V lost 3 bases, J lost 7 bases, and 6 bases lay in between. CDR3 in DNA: TGTGCCAGCAGTTTCTTAGGCGGGGAGCTGTTTTTT. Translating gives CASSFLGGELFF.

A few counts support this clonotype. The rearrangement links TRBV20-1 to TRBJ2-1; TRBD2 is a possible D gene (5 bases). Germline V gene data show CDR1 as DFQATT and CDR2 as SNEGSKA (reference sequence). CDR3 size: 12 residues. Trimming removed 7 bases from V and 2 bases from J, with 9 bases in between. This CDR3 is CSVVATYNEQFF. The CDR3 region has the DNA TGCAGTGTAGTAGCGACCTACAATGAGCAGTTCTTC.